The 21 T cell receptor beta chains given below trace back to one sample, sequenced in a study of T cell responses to AZD1222 COVID-19 vaccine. Sequencing used immunoSEQ multiplex PCR; TCRdb keeps in-frame clones, though not all of them. In the table there are under 150,000 clones, roughly 91% of which are singletons. The sample was peripheral blood, taken on day 0 of AZD1222 vaccination. These receptors were taken from an adult in good health.

The gene calls are TRBV3-1 (or the pseudogene TRBV3-2) and TRBJ2-1; 12 bases are a match to TRBD2. Germline values: CDR1 LGHDT, CDR2 YNNKEL (reference sequence). J lost 3 bases, V lost 0 bases, and 9 bases had no gene match. The CDR3 contains 19 residues. The CDR3 protein is CASSQEGETSGRIYNEQFF. Here the CDR3 DNA reads TGTGCCAGCAGCCAAGAAGGCGAGACTAGCGGGAGAATCTACAATGAGCAGTTCTTC.

J is TRBJ2-7 and V is TRBV5-1, with 8 bases that match TRBD2. After removal of 0 bases from V and 2 bases from J, the junction contained 4 bases not matched to a gene. Germline-derived CDR1 and CDR2 are SGHRS and YFSETQ. This CDR3 is built from 15 residues. CDR3 amino acids: CASSLAGGLAYEQYF. The CDR3 DNA follows: TGCGCCAGCAGCTTGGCGGGGGGACTAGCCTACGAGCAGTACTTC.

The V gene is TRBV10-1, the J gene TRBJ2-5; D remains unclear. Per the germline V gene, CDR1 is WNHNN and CDR2 is SYGVQD (reference sequence). The CDR3 has 13 residues. V lost 6 bases to trimming and J lost 1 base, with 9 bases between them. The CDR3 sequence: CASRLLGQETQYF. DNA for the CDR3: TGCGCCAGCAGACTTTTAGGCCAAGAGACCCAGTACTTC.

CDR3 residues: CASSPWGGIMETQYF. In DNA, the CDR3 is TGTGCCAGCAGCCCTTGGGGCGGGATTATGGAGACCCAGTACTTC. The V call is TRBV7-3, the J call TRBJ2-5; tentatively, D is TRBD2 (6 bases). CDR1 is SGHTA, CDR2 FQGTGA, per germline. CDR3 size: 15 residues. With 5 bases removed from V and 5 bases from J, the gap between germline ends came to 18 bases. Filled out from reference TRBV7-3 and TRBJ2-5, the complete variable domain reads GAGVSQTPSNKVTEKGKYVELRCDPISGHTALYWYRQSLGQGPEFLIYFQGTGAADDSGLPNDRFFAVRPEGSVSTLKIQRTERGDSAVYLCASSPWGGIMETQYFGPGTRLLVL.

This clone was observed once. In DNA, the CDR3 is TGCGCCAGCAGCTTAGCGGGGTCTAGCGAGCAGTACTTC. This gives the protein CASSLAGSSEQYF. The chain combines TRBV5-1 with TRBJ2-7, with TRBD2 matching over 7 bases. The trim removed 2 bases at V and 6 bases at J, leaving 5 bases unmatched. Germline V gene data show CDR1 as SGHRS and CDR2 as YFSETQ. This CDR3 has 13 residues.

The chain combines TRBV12-3 or TRBV12-4 with TRBJ2-2; D remains ambiguous. The V end lost 7 bases, the J end lost 4 bases, and 10 bases lay between the germline ends. The CDR3 covers 13 residues. The CDR3 spells CASTYLSTGELFF. CDR3 DNA sequence: TGTGCCAGCACCTATCTGTCCACCGGGGAGCTGTTTTTT.

This chain connects TRBV3-1 (or the pseudogene TRBV3-2) to TRBJ1-2; 7 nucleotides align to TRBD1. The trim removed 3 bases at V and 8 bases at J, leaving 6 bases unmatched. From germline, CDR1 is LGHDT and CDR2 YNNKEL (reference sequence). The CDR3 totals 13 residues. CDR3 residues: CASSHPTGNGYTF. CDR3 bases: TGTGCCAGCAGCCACCCGACAGGGAACGGCTACACCTTC.

The chain combines TRBV18 with TRBJ1-4, with 10 bases matching TRBD1. Trimming cost V 6 bases and J 0 bases; bases outside gene matches: 7. CDR3 length: 17 residues. The germline gives CDR1 KGHSH, CDR2 LQKENI. The CDR3 protein is CASSPGTGDTTNEKLFF. The CDR3 coding sequence is TGTGCCAGCTCCCCCGGGACAGGGGACACAACTAATGAAAAACTGTTTTTT.

This clone was found a few times. The rearrangement uses TRBV19 and TRBJ1-3, with D perhaps matching TRBD1 (5 bases). V dropped 8 bases and J dropped 2 bases, with 10 bases sitting between them. The CDR3 runs 13 residues. Looked up from germline, CDR1 is LNHDA and CDR2 is SQIVND (reference sequence). For the CDR3, the DNA is TGTGCCAGTGGAGGGGTCGCTGGAAACACCATATATTTT. This encodes CASGGVAGNTIYF. Based on the CDR3 plus reference TRBV19 and TRBJ1-3, the full variable domain is DGGITQSPKYLFRKEGQNVTLSCEQNLNHDAMYWYRQDPGQGLRLIYYSQIVNDFQKGDIAEGYSVSREKKESFPLTVTSAQKNPTAFYLCASGGVAGNTIYFGEGSWLTVV.

V is TRBV5-6 and J is TRBJ2-5; tentatively, D is TRBD1 (5 bases). V was shortened by 1 base and J by 4 bases, with 8 bases between the two germline ends. The length of the CDR3 is 13 residues. The germline V gene has CDR1 SGHDT and CDR2 YYEEEE. The CDR3: CASSLIRGETQYF. The DNA for the CDR3 is TGTGCCAGCAGCTTGATTAGGGGAGAGACCCAGTACTTC.

The V call is TRBV15, the J call TRBJ2-1; 7 bases map to TRBD1. In germline, CDR1 is LNHNV, CDR2 YYDKDF (reference sequence). The CDR3 is 14 residues long. V lost 1 base to trimming and J lost 12 bases; unmatched junction nucleotides: 9. DNA for the CDR3: TGTGCCACCAGCAGAGGACAGGGCTTATCTTGGCAGTTCTTC. It codes for CATSRGQGLSWQFF.

This chain links TRBV7-2 with TRBJ2-1; TRBD2 aligns across 16 bases. Looked up from germline, CDR1 is SGHTA and CDR2 is FQGNSA. J gave up 6 bases and V 0 bases, and 2 bases lay outside the gene matches. The CDR3 contains 17 residues. CDR3 residues: CASSLAGTSGRVNEQFF. CDR3 nucleotide sequence: TGTGCCAGCAGCTTAGCCGGGACTAGCGGGAGGGTCAATGAGCAGTTCTTC. Variable domain in full (rest from reference TRBV7-2 and TRBJ2-1): GAGVSQSPSNKVTEKGKDVELRCDPISGHTALYWYRQSLGQGLEFLIYFQGNSAPDKSGLPSDRFSAERTGGSVSTLTIQRTQQEDSAVYLCASSLAGTSGRVNEQFFGPGTRLTVL.

This chain uses TRBV5-1 with TRBJ2-7; 12 nucleotides match TRBD2. The V gene's germline CDR1 is SGHRS and CDR2 YFSETQ. Trimming removed 0 bases from V and 0 bases from J; junction bases left unmatched: 13. The CDR3 covers 20 residues. The CDR3 reads CASSLASMRQGLAGSYEQYF. The CDR3, as DNA: TGCGCCAGCAGCTTGGCCTCTATGAGACAGGGACTAGCGGGCTCCTACGAGCAGTACTTC. Combining the CDR3 with reference TRBV5-1 and TRBJ2-7 gives the whole variable domain KAGVTQTPRYLIKTRGQQVTLSCSPISGHRSVSWYQQTPGQGLQFLFEYFSETQRNKGNFPGRFSGRQFSNSRSEMNVSTLELGDSALYLCASSLASMRQGLAGSYEQYFGPGTRLTVT.

The table lists this clone with a count of one. V and J are TRBV7-2 and TRBJ2-2; D not resolved. V lost 5 bases to trimming and J lost 1 base, with 11 bases between them. Germline V gene data show CDR1 as SGHTA and CDR2 as FQGNSA. This CDR3 has 15 residues. The CDR3 spells CASSLLGENTGELFF. CDR3 DNA: TGTGCCAGCAGCCTCTTAGGAGAGAACACCGGGGAGCTGTTTTTT. The full variable domain, completed using reference TRBV7-2 and TRBJ2-2, is GAGVSQSPSNKVTEKGKDVELRCDPISGHTALYWYRQSLGQGLEFLIYFQGNSAPDKSGLPSDRFSAERTGGSVSTLTIQRTQQEDSAVYLCASSLLGENTGELFFGEGSRLTVL.

This clone was seen once. The gene calls are TRBV7-8 and TRBJ1-1; 9 bases are a match to TRBD1. The CDR3 is 15 residues long. From germline, CDR1 is SGHVS and CDR2 FQNEAQ. Trimming removed 4 bases from V and 5 bases from J; junction bases left unmatched: 8. CDR3 residues: CASSSSTGGRTEAFF. Written as DNA, the CDR3 is TGTGCCAGCAGCTCTTCGACAGGGGGTCGGACTGAAGCTTTCTTT.

The chain combines TRBV6-5 with TRBJ1-1; TRBD1 matches at 7 bases. CDR3 length: 14 amino acids. With 6 bases clipped from V and 1 base from J, the junction kept 5 bases outside the gene matches. Germline values: CDR1 MNHEY, CDR2 SVGAGI. CDR3 sequence: CASSVQGWNTEAFF. The CDR3 DNA is TGTGCCAGCAGCGTACAGGGGTGGAACACTGAAGCTTTCTTT.

The chain is built from TRBV19 and TRBJ2-5; D ambiguous. Germline V gene data show CDR1 as LNHDA and CDR2 as SQIVND (reference sequence). The germline V and J ends were trimmed by 7 bases and 1 base, with 10 bases remaining between them. There are 13 residues in the CDR3. The CDR3 is CASNEGSQETQYF. The CDR3, as DNA: TGTGCCAGTAATGAAGGATCCCAAGAGACCCAGTACTTC.

The chain couples TRBV5-1 to TRBJ2-3, with D perhaps matching TRBD2 (7 bases). There are 14 residues in the CDR3. In germline, CDR1 is SGHRS, CDR2 YFSETQ. V was clipped by 4 bases and J by 7 bases, with 16 bases between them. CDR3 coding DNA: TGCGCCAGCAGCACAGCGGACGGGGGGCATACGCAGTATTTT. It is translated as CASSTADGGHTQYF.

This chain joins TRBV5-4 and TRBJ2-3; a weak D match, TRBD2 (6 bases). Trimming pared 4 bases from V and 5 bases from J, leaving 29 bases between. Germline V gene lookup returns CDR1 SGHNT and CDR2 YYREEE (reference sequence). The CDR3 spans 19 residues. The CDR3 is CASSETPSVFTQSGDTQYF. The CDR3 DNA sequence: TGTGCCAGCAGCGAAACCCCTAGCGTCTTCACCCAATCGGGAGATACGCAGTATTTT.

The chain combines TRBV5-1 with TRBJ1-1, with unresolved D. The V end was cut by 6 bases, the J end by 0 bases, with 9 bases between. Germline assignment: CDR1 SGHRS and CDR2 YFSETQ. The CDR3 is 13 amino acids. The CDR3 DNA reads TGCGCCAGCAAAACTACCATGAACACTGAAGCTTTCTTT. It is translated as CASKTTMNTEAFF.

This rearrangement joins TRBV12-3 or TRBV12-4 to TRBJ2-7; D is undetermined. The V gene lost 3 bases and the J gene lost 6 bases, with 9 bases spanning the gap. The length of the CDR3 is 12 residues. The CDR3 bases are TGTGCCAGCAGTTTCGCCAAGGGCGAGCAGTACTTC. It specifies CASSFAKGEQYF.